This TCR beta chain was documented in a study of Graves' ophthalmopathy and Graves' hyperthyroidism. Germline V gene data show CDR1 as SGHDN and CDR2 as FVKESK. This CDR3 comprises 14 residues. Remarks on this clonotype: The junction differs from germline at one of its ends, possibly a read error.

The authors amplified TCR beta CDR3 regions from RNA transcripts. A first-round RT-PCR used HTBI primers, followed by a second-round multiplex PCR. MiXCR, run by TCRdb on the multiplex PCR reads, gives a single entry per CDR3 protein. Of more than 550,000 distinct CDR3 sequences listed, about 40% were seen once; the top ten hold over 2.5%. The clonotype was recovered from an adult man with Graves' ophthalmopathy. The sequencing sample was made of peripheral blood. The chain carries TRBV14 and TRBJ2-5; D is perhaps TRBD1 or TRBD2 (5 bases each). Written as DNA, the CDR3 is TGTGTCAGCAGGATCTCGGGACGGGGCGAGACCCAGTACTTC. It translates to CVSRISGRGETQYF.